This record concerns one T cell receptor (beta chain) sequence. This entry belongs to a study of shared clonotypes between healthy human individuals. Naivety among CD8 cells was defined by CD45RO negativity and positive CCR7 selection, thereby excluding terminally differentiated effector memory CD45RA+ cells. Some clones are missing from TCRdb's copy, which holds only in-frame ones; the method was immunoSEQ multiplex PCR. The sample lists approximately 720,000 clones, 90% to 95% seen once, with approximately 25% in the top ten. CDR3 size: 13 residues. Per the germline V gene, CDR1 is SQVTM and CDR2 is ANQGSEA. V lost 4 bases, J lost 4 bases, and 6 bases stayed unmatched.

The receptor comes from a man aged 25-45 years in good health. Sequencing was done on a sample of naive CD8+ T cells sorted from blood. The chain uses TRBV29-1 and TRBJ2-7; TRBD2 matches 8 bases. The CDR3 DNA sequence: TGCAGCGTTGTGGAGAGCGGGAGATACGAGCAGTACTTC. This sequence encodes CSVVESGRYEQYF.